Listed here are 6 T cell receptor beta chains from one sample, sequenced in a study of blood T cell repertoires in COVID-19. Sequencing used immunoSEQ multiplex PCR; TCRdb keeps in-frame clones, though not all of them. Of some 150,000 clones listed, 81% were seen once; the top ten hold 7% to 9%. Sequences were obtained from peripheral blood. The receptors originated from a human donor with acute or convalescent COVID-19. The donor label of this sample is uncertain.

The chain combines TRBV19 with TRBJ1-5, with no clear D. The V and J ends lost 0 bases and 2 bases respectively, with 11 bases between them. CDR1 is LNHDA and CDR2 is SQIVND in the germline V gene (reference sequence). The CDR3 loop spans 16 amino acids. The CDR3 spells CASSIDLFGGNQPQHF. The CDR3 DNA reads as TGTGCCAGTAGTATAGATCTATTCGGGGGCAATCAGCCCCAGCATTTT.

The genes are TRBV10-3 and TRBJ2-7, with D tentatively TRBD2 (7 bases). Between the trimmed V and J ends, which lost 6 bases and 5 bases, there was a span of 11 bases. The CDR3 contains 12 residues. The germline V gene encodes CDR1 ENHRY and CDR2 SYGVKD. CDR3 DNA: TGTGCCATCAGGGGGGGGGCCCACGAGCAGTACTTC. It codes for CAIRGGAHEQYF.

The chain has TRBV11-2 and TRBJ2-4; TRBD2 matches at 13 bases. V was pared by 5 bases and J by 5 bases, with 3 bases of the junction left unmatched. The CDR3 loop spans 15 amino acids. Looked up from germline, CDR1 is SGHAT and CDR2 is FQNNGV. CDR3 nucleotide sequence: TGTGCCAGCAGCCCTGGACTAGCGGGGGAAAACATTCAGTACTTC. This translates into CASSPGLAGENIQYF.

The genes are TRBV6-6 and TRBJ1-5, with a tentative D call TRBD1 (6 bases). In germline, CDR1 is MNHNY, CDR2 SVGAGI (reference sequence). V lost 4 bases, J lost 9 bases, and 19 bases lay in between. This CDR3 has 15 residues. The DNA for the CDR3 is TGTGCCAGCAGTTTAGGACAGTTTAGCAGGAGGCCCCAGCATTTT. Protein sequence: CASSLGQFSRRPQHF.

The chain combines TRBV9 with TRBJ2-7, with D possibly TRBD1 on 5 matching bases. The CDR3 has 15 residues. CDR1 is SGDLS, CDR2 YYNGEE, per germline. Trimming took off 0 bases at V and 0 bases at J, with 10 bases between the two ends. Here the CDR3 reads CASSVGGDSSYEQYF. For the CDR3, the DNA is TGTGCCAGCAGCGTAGGCGGAGACAGCTCCTACGAGCAGTACTTC. The full variable domain, its missing parts supplied by reference TRBV9 and TRBJ2-7, is DSGVTQTPKHLITATGQRVTLRCSPRSGDLSVYWYQQSLDQGLQFLIQYYNGEERAKGNILERFSAQQFPDLHSELNLSSLELGDSALYFCASSVGGDSSYEQYFGPGTRLTVT.

A few counts support this clone. The gene calls are TRBV7-9 and TRBJ1-2, with 7 bases lining up with TRBD1. Germline V gene sequence: CDR1 SEHNR, CDR2 FQNEAQ (reference sequence). The CDR3 extends over 15 amino acids. Trimming took 4 bases from V and 0 from J; bases not matched to a gene: 5. For the CDR3, the DNA is TGTGCCAGCAGCTCCCACAGGGGAACTAACTATGGCTACACCTTC. It is translated as CASSSHRGTNYGYTF.